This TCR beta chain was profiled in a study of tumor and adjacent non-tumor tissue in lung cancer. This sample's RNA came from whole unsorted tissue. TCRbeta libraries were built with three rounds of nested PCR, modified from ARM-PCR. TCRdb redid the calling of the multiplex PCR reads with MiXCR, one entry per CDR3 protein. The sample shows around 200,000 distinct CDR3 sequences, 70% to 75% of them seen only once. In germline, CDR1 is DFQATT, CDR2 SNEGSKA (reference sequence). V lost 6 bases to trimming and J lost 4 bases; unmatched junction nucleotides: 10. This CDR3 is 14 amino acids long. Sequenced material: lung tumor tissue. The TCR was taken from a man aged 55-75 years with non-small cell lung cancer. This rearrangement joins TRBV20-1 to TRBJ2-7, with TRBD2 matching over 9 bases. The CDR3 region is CSAVGTSRSYEQYF. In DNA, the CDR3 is TGCAGTGCCGTCGGGACTAGCAGATCTTACGAGCAGTACTTC.